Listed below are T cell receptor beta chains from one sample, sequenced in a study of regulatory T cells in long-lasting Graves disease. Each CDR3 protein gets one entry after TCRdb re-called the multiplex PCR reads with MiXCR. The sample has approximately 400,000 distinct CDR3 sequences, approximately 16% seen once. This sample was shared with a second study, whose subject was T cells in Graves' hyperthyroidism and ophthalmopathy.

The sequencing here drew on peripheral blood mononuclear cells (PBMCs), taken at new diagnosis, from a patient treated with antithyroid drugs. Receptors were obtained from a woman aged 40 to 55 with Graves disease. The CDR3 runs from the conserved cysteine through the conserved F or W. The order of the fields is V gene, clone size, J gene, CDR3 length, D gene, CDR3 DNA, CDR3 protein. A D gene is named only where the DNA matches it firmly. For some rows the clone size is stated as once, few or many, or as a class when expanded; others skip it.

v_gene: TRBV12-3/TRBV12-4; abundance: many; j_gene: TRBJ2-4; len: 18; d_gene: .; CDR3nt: TGTGCCAGGCTAATCCCTATAAAGTCGGGACCAGCCAAAAACATTCAGTACTTC; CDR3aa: CARLIPIKSGPAKNIQYF
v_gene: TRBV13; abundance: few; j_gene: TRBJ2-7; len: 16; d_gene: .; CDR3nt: TGTGCCAGCAGCCCTCCGGATGGGCGAAGGGGTTACGAGCAGTACTTC; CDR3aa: CASSPPDGRRGYEQYF
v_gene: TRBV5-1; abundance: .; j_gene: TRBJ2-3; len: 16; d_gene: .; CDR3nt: TGCGCCAGCAGTCCCGCCGGGACTCATTACACAGATACGCAGTATTTT; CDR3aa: CASSPAGTHYTDTQYF
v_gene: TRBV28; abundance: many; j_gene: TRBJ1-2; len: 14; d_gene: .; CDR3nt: TGTGCCAGCAGGATACAAGGTTCTAACTATGGCTACACCTTC; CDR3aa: CASRIQGSNYGYTF
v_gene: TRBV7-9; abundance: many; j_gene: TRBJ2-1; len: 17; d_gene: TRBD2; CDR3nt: TGTGCCAGCAGCTTAAGGTTTGGGCGGGAGCTGGGCGATGAGCAGTTCTTC; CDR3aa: CASSLRFGRELGDEQFF
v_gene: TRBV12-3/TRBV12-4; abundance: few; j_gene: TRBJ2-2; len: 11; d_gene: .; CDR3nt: TGTGCCAGCAGTGACCCTGGGGAGCTGTTTTTT; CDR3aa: CASSDPGELFF
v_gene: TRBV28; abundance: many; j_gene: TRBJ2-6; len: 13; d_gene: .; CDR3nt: TGTGCCAGCAGACGAACTGGGGCCAACGTCCTGACTTTC; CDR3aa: CASRRTGANVLTF
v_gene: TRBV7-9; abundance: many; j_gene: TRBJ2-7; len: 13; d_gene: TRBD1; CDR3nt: TGTGCCAGCAGCTCGGACAGGGCGGACGAGCAGTACTTC; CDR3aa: CASSSDRADEQYF
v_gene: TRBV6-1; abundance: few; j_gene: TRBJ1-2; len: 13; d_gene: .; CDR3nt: TGTGCCAGCAGGACGGACGCAGGGCCCGGCTACACCTTC; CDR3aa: CASRTDAGPGYTF
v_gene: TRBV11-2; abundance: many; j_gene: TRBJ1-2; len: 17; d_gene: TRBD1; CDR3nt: TGTGCCAGCAGCTTAGGCGTGGGACAGGGGCAGGATTATGGCTACACCTTC; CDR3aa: CASSLGVGQGQDYGYTF
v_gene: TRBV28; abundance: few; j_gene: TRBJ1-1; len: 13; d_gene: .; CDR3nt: TGTGCCAGCGACCGTGGAGTGAACACTGAAGCTTTCTTT; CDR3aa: CASDRGVNTEAFF
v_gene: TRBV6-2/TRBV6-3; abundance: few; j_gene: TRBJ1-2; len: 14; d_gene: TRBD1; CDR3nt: TGTGCCAGCAGTTACTCTGGACAGGGCTATGGCTACACCTTC; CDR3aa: CASSYSGQGYGYTF
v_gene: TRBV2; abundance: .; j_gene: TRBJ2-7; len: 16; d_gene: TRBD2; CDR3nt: TGTGCCAGCAGTGATCTTCTAGCGGGTCTCTCCTACGAGCAGTACTTC; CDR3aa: CASSDLLAGLSYEQYF
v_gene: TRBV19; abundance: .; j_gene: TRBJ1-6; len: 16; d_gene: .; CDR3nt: TGTGCCAGTAGTATTGGTGGACAGATATATAATTCACCCCTCCACTTT; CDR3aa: CASSIGGQIYNSPLHF
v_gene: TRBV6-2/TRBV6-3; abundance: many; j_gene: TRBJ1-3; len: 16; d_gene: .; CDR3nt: TGTGCCAGCAGTTATGGAGACAACTTCTCTGGAAACACCATATATTTT; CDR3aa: CASSYGDNFSGNTIYF
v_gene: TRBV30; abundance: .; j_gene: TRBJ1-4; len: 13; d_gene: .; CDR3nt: TGTGCCTGGAGTGTAAAGGGTTTTGAAAAACTGTTTTTT; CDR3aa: CAWSVKGFEKLFF
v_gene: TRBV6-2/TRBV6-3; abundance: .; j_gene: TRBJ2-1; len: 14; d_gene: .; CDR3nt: TGTGCCAGCTCCCGAGGGGGGATCTACAATGAGCAGTTCTTC; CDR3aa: CASSRGGIYNEQFF
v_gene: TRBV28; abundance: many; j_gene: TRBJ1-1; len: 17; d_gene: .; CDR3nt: TGTGCCAGCACCAAGTATCCCCCGGACAGCCAGAACACTGAAGCTTTCTTT; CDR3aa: CASTKYPPDSQNTEAFF
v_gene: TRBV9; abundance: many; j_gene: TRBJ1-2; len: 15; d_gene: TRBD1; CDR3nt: TGTGCCAGCACCTCACCCCGTACAGGGGACTATGGCTACACCTTC; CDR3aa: CASTSPRTGDYGYTF
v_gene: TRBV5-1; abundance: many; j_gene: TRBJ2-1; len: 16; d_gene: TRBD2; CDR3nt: TGCGCCAGCAGCCCACCCGGACTAGCGGGAGGTGCTGAGCAGTTCTTC; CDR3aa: CASSPPGLAGGAEQFF
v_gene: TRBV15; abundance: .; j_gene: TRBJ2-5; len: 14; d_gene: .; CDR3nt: TGTGCCACCAGCAGAGAAGTCTCGGGAGAGACCCAGTACTTC; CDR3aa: CATSREVSGETQYF
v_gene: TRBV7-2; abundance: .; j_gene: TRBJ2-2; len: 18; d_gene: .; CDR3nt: TGTGCCAGCAGCTTGGGTGGACCGATTGTGGTCTACACCGGGGAGCTGTTTTTT; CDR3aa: CASSLGGPIVVYTGELFF
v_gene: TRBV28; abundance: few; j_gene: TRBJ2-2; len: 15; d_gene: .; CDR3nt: TGTGCCAGCAGTTACAGTCCCAGGGGAGCCGGGGAGCTGTTTTTT; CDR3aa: CASSYSPRGAGELFF
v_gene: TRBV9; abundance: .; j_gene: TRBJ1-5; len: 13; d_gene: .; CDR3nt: TGTGCCAGCAGCGTAGGCCCCTCGGCGCCCCAGCATTTT; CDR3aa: CASSVGPSAPQHF
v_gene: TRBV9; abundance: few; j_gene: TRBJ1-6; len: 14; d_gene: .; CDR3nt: TGTGCCAGCGGACGGGGGGACTCTAATTCACCCCTCCACTTT; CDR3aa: CASGRGDSNSPLHF
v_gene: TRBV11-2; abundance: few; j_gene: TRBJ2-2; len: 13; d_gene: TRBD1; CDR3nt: TGTGCCAGCGGGACAGGGGGCACCGGGGAGCTGTTTTTT; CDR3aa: CASGTGGTGELFF
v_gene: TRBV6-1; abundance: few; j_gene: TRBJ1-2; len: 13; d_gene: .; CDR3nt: TGTGCCAGCTCATGGGGGATTAACTATGGCTACACCTTC; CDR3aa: CASSWGINYGYTF
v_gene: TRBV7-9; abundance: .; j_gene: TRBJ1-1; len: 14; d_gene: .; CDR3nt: TGTGCCAGCAGCTTATGGGTCGAGAACACTGAAGCTTTCTTT; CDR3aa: CASSLWVENTEAFF
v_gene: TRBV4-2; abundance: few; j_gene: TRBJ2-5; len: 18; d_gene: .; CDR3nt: TGTGCCAGCAGCCAAGAGGGCGGGACCAACCATCTGGGAGAGACCCAGTACTTC; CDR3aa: CASSQEGGTNHLGETQYF
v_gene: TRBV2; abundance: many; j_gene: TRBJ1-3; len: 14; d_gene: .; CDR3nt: TGTGCCAGCAGTGCACACAACTCTGGAAACACCATATATTTT; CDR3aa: CASSAHNSGNTIYF
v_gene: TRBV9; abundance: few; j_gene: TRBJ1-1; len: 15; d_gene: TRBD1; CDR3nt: TGTGCCAGCAGCGTAGACGACAGGGACGTTCGAGAAGCTTTCTTT; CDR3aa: CASSVDDRDVREAFF
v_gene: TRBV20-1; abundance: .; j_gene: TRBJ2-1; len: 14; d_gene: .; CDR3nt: TGCAGTGCTAGTGGCCGGAAGGTCGACAATGAGCAGTTCTTC; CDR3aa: CSASGRKVDNEQFF
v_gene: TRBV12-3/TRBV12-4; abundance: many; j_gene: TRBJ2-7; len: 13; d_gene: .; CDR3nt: TGTGCCAGCAGTTTTCCCAACGACCACGAGCAGTACTTC; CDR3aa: CASSFPNDHEQYF
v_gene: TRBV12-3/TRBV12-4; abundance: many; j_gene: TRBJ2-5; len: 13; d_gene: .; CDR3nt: TGTGCCAGCAGGCGGACAGTCCTGGAGACCCAGTACTTC; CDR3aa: CASRRTVLETQYF
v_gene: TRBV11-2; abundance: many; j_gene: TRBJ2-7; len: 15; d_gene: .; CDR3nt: TGTGCCAGCAGCCTCCCGGGATCTACGGCCTACGAGCAGTACTTC; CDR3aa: CASSLPGSTAYEQYF
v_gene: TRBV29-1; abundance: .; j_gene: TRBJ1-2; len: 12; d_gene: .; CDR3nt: TGCAGCGTTTACGGTTTTAACTATGGCTACACCTTC; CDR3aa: CSVYGFNYGYTF
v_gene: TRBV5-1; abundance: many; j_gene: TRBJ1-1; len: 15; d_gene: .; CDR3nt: TGCGCCAGCAGCTCAGGACGTTCCATGAACACTGAAGCTTTCTTT; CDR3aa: CASSSGRSMNTEAFF
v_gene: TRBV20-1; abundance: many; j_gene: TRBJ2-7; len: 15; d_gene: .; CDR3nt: TGCAGTGCCACCTACCCGGGTCTCGGGCCCTACGAGCAGTACTTC; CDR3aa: CSATYPGLGPYEQYF
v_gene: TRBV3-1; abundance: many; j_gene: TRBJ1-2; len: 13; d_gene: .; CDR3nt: TGTGCCAGCAGCCAAGGGGGGCACTATGGCTACACCTTC; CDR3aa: CASSQGGHYGYTF
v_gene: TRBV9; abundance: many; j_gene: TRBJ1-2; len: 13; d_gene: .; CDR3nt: TGTGCCAGCAGCGTAGGCGGAGACTATGGCTACACCTTC; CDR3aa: CASSVGGDYGYTF
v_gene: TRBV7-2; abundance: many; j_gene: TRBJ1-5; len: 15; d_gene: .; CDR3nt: TGTGCCAGCAGCTTTAGTCAGGGTTTCAATCAGCCCCAGCATTTT; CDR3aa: CASSFSQGFNQPQHF
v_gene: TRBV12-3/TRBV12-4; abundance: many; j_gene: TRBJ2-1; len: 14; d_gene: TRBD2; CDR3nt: TGTGCCAGCAGTCCCCGGCGGGGGGGCGATGAGCAGTTCTTC; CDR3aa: CASSPRRGGDEQFF
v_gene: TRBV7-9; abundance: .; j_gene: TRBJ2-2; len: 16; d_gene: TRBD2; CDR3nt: TGTGCCAGCAGCTTGGGGAGACTAGCGGGACCCGGGGAGCTGTTTTTT; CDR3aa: CASSLGRLAGPGELFF
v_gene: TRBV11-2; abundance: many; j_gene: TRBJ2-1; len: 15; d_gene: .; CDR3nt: TGTGCCAGCAGCTTAGTCGGGGGCTCCTACAATGAGCAGTTCTTC; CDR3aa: CASSLVGGSYNEQFF
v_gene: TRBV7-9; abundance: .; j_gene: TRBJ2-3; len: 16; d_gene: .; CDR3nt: TGTGCCAGCAGCATCTTTAACAGGTGGGGAACAGATACGCAGTATTTT; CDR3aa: CASSIFNRWGTDTQYF
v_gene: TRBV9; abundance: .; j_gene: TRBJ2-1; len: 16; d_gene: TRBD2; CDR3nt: TGTGCCAGCAGCCCCACCCCGAGCGGGGGGTACAATGAGCAGTTCTTC; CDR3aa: CASSPTPSGGYNEQFF